This TCR beta chain is drawn from a study of cytomegalovirus exposure and HLA in healthy donors. PCR involved 60 Vbeta and 13 Jbeta primers. Clones were sequenced by immunoSEQ multiplex PCR, and TCRdb holds only the in-frame ones, with some missing. The sample yields fewer than 150,000 clones, around 79% seen once. The clonotype originates from a male donor in good health and CMV-seronegative. The sample was PBMCs.

The CDR3 DNA is TGTGCCAGCAGCCCCCGCGGGGGTAACTATGGCTACACCTTC. This codes for CASSPRGGNYGYTF. This rearrangement joins TRBV7-9 to TRBJ1-2, with TRBD1 as a possible D gene (5 bases). V was cut by 5 bases and J by 1 base, with 11 bases left in between. Per the germline V gene, CDR1 is SEHNR and CDR2 is FQNEAQ (reference sequence). The CDR3 runs 14 residues. Looking up the rest from reference TRBV7-9 and TRBJ1-2 gives the full variable domain: DTGVSQNPRHKITKRGQNVTFRCDPISEHNRLYWYRQTLGQGPEFLTYFQNEAQLEKSRLLSDRFSAERPKGSFSTLEIQRTEQGDSAMYLCASSPRGGNYGYTFGSGTRLTVV.